The 30 T cell receptor beta chains listed next were all sequenced from one sample in a study of brain T cells in children with intractable seizures. Clones were sequenced by immunoSEQ multiplex PCR, and TCRdb holds only the in-frame ones, with some missing. The table lists some 41,000 clones, more than 80% of them singletons, with roughly 6.3% in the top ten. Specimen: peripheral blood, collected at surgery. Source of these receptors: a girl aged 2 to 10 with tuberous sclerosis and intractable seizures.

This chain connects TRBV6-5 to TRBJ1-3; D is undetermined. Trimming took off 6 bases at V and 7 bases at J, with 19 bases between the two ends. Germline loops: CDR1 MNHEY, CDR2 SVGAGI. The length of the CDR3 is 15 residues. CDR3 amino acids: CASRNGPLDPNTIYF. The DNA for the CDR3 is TGTGCCAGCAGGAATGGACCCTTAGATCCCAACACCATATATTTT.

V and J are TRBV6-5 and TRBJ1-6, with 9 bases that match TRBD1. This CDR3 has 15 amino acids. CDR1 is MNHEY and CDR2 is SVGAGI in the germline V gene. V shed 4 bases and J 6 bases; nucleotides not matched to a gene: 4. The DNA of the CDR3 is TGTGCCAGCAGTTCATCACAGGGGGCTAATTCACCCCTCCACTTT. Its translation is CASSSSQGANSPLHF.

The CDR3 reads CAGGTGPLESSPLHF. CDR3 bases: TGTGCAGGGGGGACAGGTCCGTTAGAGTCTTCACCCCTCCACTTT. The chain couples TRBV2 to TRBJ1-6; 8 bases are shared with TRBD1. This CDR3 contains 15 residues. Germline V gene data show CDR1 as SNHLY and CDR2 as FYNNEI.

This clone was counted once. The chain is built from TRBV24-1 and TRBJ2-2; D gene ambiguous. The CDR3 totals 13 residues. The germline V and J ends were trimmed by 9 bases and 4 bases, with 11 bases remaining between them. Germline V gene sequence: CDR1 KGHDR, CDR2 SFDVKD. CDR3 nucleotide sequence: TGTGCCACCCCGGACCCGATCACCGGGGAGCTGTTTTTT. It is translated as CATPDPITGELFF.

The chain carries TRBV7-8 and TRBJ1-1; D not resolved. Germline V gene data show CDR1 as SGHVS and CDR2 as FQNEAQ. Between the trimmed V and J ends, which lost 1 base and 1 base, there was a span of 10 bases. The CDR3 sequence is 15 residues long. CDR3 region: CASSLVLQKNTEAFF. CDR3 in DNA: TGTGCCAGCAGCTTAGTACTACAGAAGAACACTGAAGCTTTCTTT.

This clone was seen just once. The chain uses TRBV6-1 and TRBJ2-7, with 8 bases fitting TRBD2. There are 16 residues in the CDR3. Germline trimming cut 2 bases from V and 7 bases from J; bases unmatched to any gene: 13. Per germline, CDR1 MNHNS and CDR2 SASEGT. The chain's CDR3 is CASSEPWSGGLGEQYV. The CDR3 DNA reads TGTGCCAGCAGTGAACCATGGTCGGGGGGGTTAGGGGAGCAGTACGTC.

In nucleotides, the CDR3 is TGTGCCAGCAGTTCGCGGGGGGTCTCCTACAATGAGCAGTTCTTC. Translated, it gives CASSSRGVSYNEQFF. This chain connects TRBV6-5 to TRBJ2-1; 8 bases are a match to TRBD2. This CDR3 is 15 amino acids long. Germline values: CDR1 MNHEY, CDR2 SVGAGI. V dropped 4 bases and J dropped 0; count of bases not matched to a gene: 2.

This clone was detected only once. V and J are TRBV29-1 and TRBJ2-7; D call uncertain. The germline V gene encodes CDR1 SQVTM and CDR2 ANQGSEA. This CDR3 is 11 amino acids long. V dropped 4 bases and J dropped 6 bases, with 10 bases sitting between them. This chain's CDR3 is CSVGTDSEQYF. The CDR3 DNA follows: TGCAGCGTTGGTACAGATTCCGAGCAGTACTTC.

The V gene is TRBV3-1 (or the pseudogene TRBV3-2), the J gene TRBJ2-1; D possibly corresponds to TRBD1 (5 bases). Trimming cost V 4 bases and J 8 bases, with 21 bases left between them. CDR3 length: 16 residues. CDR1 and CDR2 (germline): LGHDT, YNNKEL (reference sequence). The CDR3 bases are TGTGCCAGCAGCCCTGTAGGGGTTCCCCAAAACGATGAGCAGTTCTTC. Protein product: CASSPVGVPQNDEQFF.

The chain has TRBV10-2 and TRBJ1-1, with unresolved D. The CDR3 runs to 14 residues. Trimming cost V 7 bases and J 1 base, with 13 bases left between them. Germline V gives CDR1 WSHSY, CDR2 SAAADI. The CDR3 region has the DNA TGCGCCAGCACCTTGGACTTTCCGAACACTGAAGCTTTCTTT. Translating gives CASTLDFPNTEAFF.

DNA for the CDR3: TGTGCCTGGAGTGTGGACACCCGCAATCAGCCCCAGCATTTT. Its protein product is CAWSVDTRNQPQHF. The genes are TRBV30 and TRBJ1-5, with D possibly matching TRBD1 (5 bases). The CDR3 is 14 amino acids. Looked up from germline, CDR1 is GTSNPN and CDR2 is SVGIG (reference sequence). Trimming took off 0 bases at V and 2 bases at J, with 8 bases between the two ends.

This chain connects TRBV19 to TRBJ1-6; D is unresolved. The CDR3 has 12 residues. From germline, CDR1 is LNHDA and CDR2 SQIVND (reference sequence). The germline V and J ends were trimmed by 5 bases and 8 bases, with 7 bases remaining between them. For the CDR3, the DNA is TGTGCCAGTAGTTTGGTTGATTCACCCCTCCACTTT. It translates to CASSLVDSPLHF.

The chain combines TRBV5-6 with TRBJ1-3; no firm D call. Trimming shortened V by 1 base and J by 3 bases, and 8 bases separated the two germline ends. The germline CDR1 and CDR2 sequences are SGHDT and YYEEEE. The CDR3 totals 14 residues. CDR3 coding DNA: TGTGCCAGCAGCTTGTATGAGGGTGGAAACACCATATATTTT. It specifies CASSLYEGGNTIYF.

This clone has just a few counts. J is TRBJ1-1 and V is TRBV12-3 or TRBV12-4; 9 positions match TRBD1. This CDR3 has 13 residues. The V gene end was trimmed by 7 bases and the J gene end by 6 bases; junction bases not matched to a gene: 6. CDR3 sequence reads: CASTLQGASEAFF. CDR3 nucleotide sequence: TGTGCCAGCACCCTACAGGGGGCCTCTGAAGCTTTCTTT.

V is TRBV30 and J is TRBJ1-4; D gene ambiguous. This CDR3 spans 15 amino acids. The ends were cut back, 0 bases at V and 5 bases at J, with 13 bases in the middle. Germline V gene data show CDR1 as GTSNPN and CDR2 as SVGIG (reference sequence). The CDR3 sequence is CAWSVPELNNEKLFF. The CDR3 nucleotides are TGTGCCTGGAGTGTGCCAGAACTTAACAATGAAAAACTGTTTTTT.

The chain couples TRBV14 to TRBJ1-2; 8 positions match TRBD1. The CDR3 covers 16 residues. Germline V CDR1 and CDR2: SGHDN, FVKESK. V shed 4 bases and J 2 bases; nucleotides not matched to a gene: 9. The CDR3 coding sequence is TGTGCCAGCAGCCGGGAACAGGGGGTCGAGAACTATGGCTACACCTTC. It is translated as CASSREQGVENYGYTF.

This chain joins TRBV13 and TRBJ2-3, with 8 bases that match TRBD2. Germline V CDR1 and CDR2: PRHDT, FYEKMQ (reference sequence). Germline trimming cut 6 bases from V and 1 base from J; bases unmatched to any gene: 0. The length of the CDR3 is 13 residues. The CDR3 DNA is TGTGCCAGCAGGCGGGGGGGCACAGATACGCAGTATTTT. Residues: CASRRGGTDTQYF.

This sequence joins TRBV11-2 and TRBJ2-1; tentatively, D is TRBD2 (7 bases). Deletions cut 6 bases from V and 0 bases from J, with 9 bases between. The CDR3 loop spans 14 amino acids. The germline CDR1 and CDR2 sequences are SGHAT and FQNNGV. CDR3 in amino acids: CASRGGPSYNEQFF. CDR3 DNA: TGTGCCAGCAGGGGGGGGCCCTCCTACAATGAGCAGTTCTTC.

This clone was recorded only once. The chain couples TRBV6-5 to TRBJ2-1; 7 bases align to TRBD1. The CDR3 covers 13 residues. With 10 bases clipped from V and 0 bases from J, the junction kept 3 bases outside the gene matches. Germline values: CDR1 MNHEY, CDR2 SVGAGI. CDR3 coding DNA: TGTGCCACCGACAGGGCCTCCTACAATGAGCAGTTCTTC. This gives the protein CATDRASYNEQFF.

The CDR3: CASSEGQGGGNEQFF. DNA for the CDR3: TGTGCCAGCAGTGAAGGTCAGGGGGGTGGGAATGAGCAGTTCTTC. The chain employs TRBV6-1 and TRBJ2-1, with a weak D call TRBD1 (7 bases). CDR1 and CDR2 (germline): MNHNS, SASEGT. The CDR3 has 15 amino acids. Trimming stripped 1 base from V and 7 bases from J, with 14 bases between.

V is TRBV5-1 and J is TRBJ2-5; 10 bases are shared with TRBD2. This CDR3 contains 17 residues. The germline gives CDR1 SGHRS, CDR2 YFSETQ. The J segment lost 5 bases and the V segment lost 0 bases, leaving 10 bases of the junction unmatched. Here the CDR3 reads CASSLGLSGGASETQYF. The CDR3 nucleotides read TGCGCCAGCAGCTTGGGGTTGAGCGGGGGGGCCTCGGAGACCCAGTACTTC.

This chain connects TRBV6-2 or TRBV6-3 to TRBJ2-7, with D possibly being TRBD1 or TRBD2 (5 bases each). The CDR3 is 14 amino acids. Germline lookup yields CDR1 MNHEY and CDR2 SVGEGT. With 5 bases removed from V and 3 bases from J, the gap between germline ends came to 14 bases. CDR3 nucleotide sequence: TGTGCCAGCAGTCTGCCGGGACCGAACTACGAGCAGTACGTC. Amino acids: CASSLPGPNYEQYV.

This clone has a single count. The CDR3 protein is CASSSSPPQGREQYF. CDR3 in DNA: TGTGCCAGTAGTAGTTCACCGCCCCAGGGACGGGAGCAGTACTTC. The chain recombines TRBV19 with TRBJ2-7; D tentatively reads TRBD1 or TRBD2 (5 bases each). Per the germline V gene, CDR1 is LNHDA and CDR2 is SQIVND (reference sequence). V was cut by 4 bases and J by 7 bases, with 20 bases left in between. This CDR3 has 15 amino acids.

This clone was observed a single time. CDR3 in DNA: TGTGCCAGCAGCGTAGCCCCTTTGGGGACAGGGGATGAAAAACTGTTTTTT. Its translation is CASSVAPLGTGDEKLFF. The chain carries TRBV9 and TRBJ1-4; 10 bases align to TRBD1. Germline CDR1 is SGDLS and CDR2 is YYNGEE. The V gene end was trimmed by 0 bases and the J gene end by 6 bases; junction bases not matched to a gene: 8. The CDR3 totals 17 residues.

The chain is built from TRBV12-1 and TRBJ2-1. TRBV12-1 is flagged as a pseudogene. CDR3 length: 16 amino acids. Written as DNA, the CDR3 is TGTGCCAGCAGCTTTGTTCGGGGGCCCTCCTACAATGAGCAGTTCTTC. Protein product: CASSFVRGPSYNEQFF.

The chain is built from TRBV4-2 and TRBJ2-1, with D hard to call. The V gene lost 1 base and the J gene lost 9 bases, with 19 bases spanning the gap. Germline loops: CDR1 LGHNA, CDR2 YNFKEQ. The CDR3 spans 16 residues. CDR3 coding DNA: TGTGCCAGCAGCCAAGTACGACCACCGGAAGCGAGTGAGCAGTTCTTC. It codes for CASSQVRPPEASEQFF.

This chain links TRBV12-3 or TRBV12-4 with TRBJ1-2; the match to TRBD1 covers 8 bases. This CDR3 is built from 13 residues. Trimming cost V 6 bases and J 7 bases; bases outside gene matches: 7. The CDR3 DNA follows: TGTGCCAGCAGCCCAGGGGGCTTATCTGGCTACACCTTC. It translates to CASSPGGLSGYTF.

The chain employs TRBV21-1 and TRBJ1-1; the D call in the table, TRBD1, was not verified against the DNA. TRBV21-1 is designated a pseudogene. This CDR3 has 15 amino acids. The CDR3 coding sequence is TGTGCCAGCAGCGATAAAAGGGGTGCGAGCACTGAAGCTTTCTTT. This sequence encodes CASSDKRGASTEAFF.

This chain joins TRBV5-1 and TRBJ2-3; D gene ambiguous. The CDR3 spans 11 residues. V lost 4 bases, J lost 2 bases, and 2 bases lay in between. CDR1 and CDR2 from the germline V gene are SGHRS and YFSETQ. The CDR3 DNA follows: TGCGCCAGCAGCAACACAGATACGCAGTATTTT. It specifies CASSNTDTQYF.

The chain couples TRBV4-1 to TRBJ2-2, with 8 bases that match TRBD1. J lost 7 bases, V lost 2 bases, and 6 bases had no gene match. The germline CDR1 and CDR2 sequences are MGHRA and YSYEKL. CDR3 length equals 15 residues. DNA of the CDR3: TGCGCCAGCAGCCAAAGTATACAGGGGGACGGGGAGCTGTTTTTT. Its protein product is CASSQSIQGDGELFF.